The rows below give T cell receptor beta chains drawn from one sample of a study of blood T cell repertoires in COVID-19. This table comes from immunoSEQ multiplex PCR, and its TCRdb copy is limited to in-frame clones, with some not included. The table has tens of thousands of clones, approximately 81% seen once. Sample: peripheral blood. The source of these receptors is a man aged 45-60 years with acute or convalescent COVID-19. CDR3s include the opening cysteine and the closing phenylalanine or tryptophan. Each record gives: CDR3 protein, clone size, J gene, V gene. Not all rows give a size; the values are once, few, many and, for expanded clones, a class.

CDR3 protein: CASSVLSGGWSDTQYF
clone size: NA
J gene: TRBJ2-3
V gene: TRBV2

CDR3 protein: CASSLGTGIADTQYF
clone size: NA
J gene: TRBJ2-3
V gene: TRBV7-9

CDR3 protein: CASSLMGTGIDTQYF
clone size: NA
J gene: TRBJ2-3
V gene: TRBV4-1

CDR3 protein: CASSATDRDQNQPQHF
clone size: NA
J gene: TRBJ1-5
V gene: TRBV7-9

CDR3 protein: CASSVLGQGTEAFF
clone size: NA
J gene: TRBJ1-1
V gene: TRBV2

CDR3 protein: CASSSLSGIYNEQFF
clone size: once
J gene: TRBJ2-1
V gene: TRBV7-9

CDR3 protein: CASSAGRVGDTIYF
clone size: NA
J gene: TRBJ1-3
V gene: TRBV5-1

CDR3 protein: CASSGQGGDGYTF
clone size: once
J gene: TRBJ1-2
V gene: TRBV19

CDR3 protein: CASSYNTGAHTEAFF
clone size: few
J gene: TRBJ1-1
V gene: TRBV6-5

CDR3 protein: CASKPGSTEAFF
clone size: few
J gene: TRBJ1-1
V gene: TRBV2

CDR3 protein: CASSVGRLAGEETQYF
clone size: NA
J gene: TRBJ2-5
V gene: TRBV9

CDR3 protein: CASSLGGTSGQETQYF
clone size: NA
J gene: TRBJ2-5
V gene: TRBV5-1

CDR3 protein: CASSDRQARETQYF
clone size: NA
J gene: TRBJ2-5
V gene: TRBV27

CDR3 protein: CAISAEETQYF
clone size: NA
J gene: TRBJ2-5
V gene: TRBV10-3

CDR3 protein: CATSRDPLYEQYF
clone size: NA
J gene: TRBJ2-7
V gene: TRBV15

CDR3 protein: CASSRQDSTGELFF
clone size: NA
J gene: TRBJ2-2
V gene: TRBV4-1

CDR3 protein: CASSIDFWTEGDQPQHF
clone size: NA
J gene: TRBJ1-5
V gene: TRBV19

CDR3 protein: CASSWGLAGGTDTQYF
clone size: NA
J gene: TRBJ2-3
V gene: TRBV7-3

CDR3 protein: CASSPNSKGSTDTQYF
clone size: NA
J gene: TRBJ2-3
V gene: TRBV18

CDR3 protein: CASSYPGGNQPQHF
clone size: NA
J gene: TRBJ1-5
V gene: TRBV6-6

CDR3 protein: CASSQVQGSGNEQFF
clone size: NA
J gene: TRBJ2-1
V gene: TRBV14

CDR3 protein: CASSSGSNYGYTF
clone size: once
J gene: TRBJ1-2
V gene: TRBV5-1

CDR3 protein: CASSLGGGRSLYNEQFF
clone size: few
J gene: TRBJ2-1
V gene: TRBV7-3

CDR3 protein: CASSESVSYGYTF
clone size: once
J gene: TRBJ1-2
V gene: TRBV6-1

CDR3 protein: CATRATQYF
clone size: NA
J gene: TRBJ2-5
V gene: TRBV4-1

CDR3 protein: CAWSVLPETQYF
clone size: NA
J gene: TRBJ2-5
V gene: TRBV30

CDR3 protein: CAINRELGNTEAFF
clone size: NA
J gene: TRBJ1-1
V gene: TRBV10-3

CDR3 protein: CASSLVASGIRFATQYF
clone size: NA
J gene: TRBJ2-5
V gene: TRBV7-9

CDR3 protein: CASGKGQDTGELFF
clone size: NA
J gene: TRBJ2-2
V gene: TRBV19

CDR3 protein: CASSPTVAGGGNEQFF
clone size: NA
J gene: TRBJ2-1
V gene: TRBV7-3

CDR3 protein: CASSPLRETAYEQYF
clone size: NA
J gene: TRBJ2-7
V gene: TRBV27

CDR3 protein: CASSRTGEGANEKLFF
clone size: NA
J gene: TRBJ1-4
V gene: TRBV28

CDR3 protein: CSVDGGVITEAFF
clone size: few
J gene: TRBJ1-1
V gene: TRBV29-1

CDR3 protein: CASSRDSSEQFF
clone size: few
J gene: TRBJ2-1
V gene: TRBV7-9

CDR3 protein: CASSYRGRANYGYTF
clone size: NA
J gene: TRBJ1-2
V gene: TRBV28

CDR3 protein: CASSLDREAPQHF
clone size: NA
J gene: TRBJ1-5
V gene: TRBV12-3/TRBV12-4

CDR3 protein: CASSLGQGIDLDNQPQHF
clone size: NA
J gene: TRBJ1-5
V gene: TRBV5-4

CDR3 protein: CASAASGAYYEQYF
clone size: NA
J gene: TRBJ2-7
V gene: TRBV2

CDR3 protein: CASSLDREAEAFF
clone size: NA
J gene: TRBJ1-1
V gene: TRBV5-4

CDR3 protein: CASSQDVDNEQFF
clone size: NA
J gene: TRBJ2-1
V gene: TRBV4-2

CDR3 protein: CASSVTGTPNTGELFF
clone size: NA
J gene: TRBJ2-2
V gene: TRBV7-9

CDR3 protein: CASSYSPPGQGRNQPQHF
clone size: NA
J gene: TRBJ1-5
V gene: TRBV6-8

CDR3 protein: CASRRAMNTEAFF
clone size: few
J gene: TRBJ1-1
V gene: TRBV6-6

CDR3 protein: CASSEAKGRMYYGYTF
clone size: NA
J gene: TRBJ1-2
V gene: TRBV6-1

CDR3 protein: CASSFRTREVYEQYF
clone size: NA
J gene: TRBJ2-7
V gene: TRBV6-5

CDR3 protein: CASSVATGSNYGYTF
clone size: few
J gene: TRBJ1-2
V gene: TRBV9

CDR3 protein: CASTRDWNYEQYF
clone size: NA
J gene: TRBJ2-7
V gene: TRBV12-3/TRBV12-4

CDR3 protein: CASSLGVTSGYLSQETQYF
clone size: NA
J gene: TRBJ2-5
V gene: TRBV7-8

CDR3 protein: CASSFQYTDTQYF
clone size: NA
J gene: TRBJ2-3
V gene: TRBV6-6

CDR3 protein: CASSPGTGTFETQYF
clone size: NA
J gene: TRBJ2-5
V gene: TRBV7-9

CDR3 protein: CASSLAQGGLSPLHF
clone size: few
J gene: TRBJ1-6
V gene: TRBV7-2

CDR3 protein: CASSVDLTGAEKLFF
clone size: NA
J gene: TRBJ1-4
V gene: TRBV9

CDR3 protein: CASRHRDRGYEQYF
clone size: NA
J gene: TRBJ2-7
V gene: TRBV14